The next 2 T cell receptor beta chains were all read from a single sample in a study of technical replicates of blood from a handful of donors. Assay used: immunoSEQ multiplex PCR; TCRdb lists only in-frame clones, some missing. The table has tens of thousands of clones, 91% seen once. The sequencing sample was made of T cells isolated from PBMCs. The receptor source for this set is a human donor in good health. Some clones in this sample may be carry-over from other donors' samples.

This chain connects TRBV5-5 to TRBJ2-4, with 7 positions matching TRBD1. With V trimmed by 1 base and J by 6 bases, 13 bases remained unmatched. The V gene's germline CDR1 is SGHKS and CDR2 YYEKEE (reference sequence). The length of the CDR3 is 17 residues. CDR3 nucleotides: TGTGCCAGCAGCTTGCCGGGACAGAGAGGTGGTGGAAACATTCAGTACTTC. This encodes CASSLPGQRGGGNIQYF.

This chain links TRBV28 with TRBJ1-2; 9 bases fit TRBD1. CDR3 length equals 14 residues. The V gene's germline CDR1 is MDHEN and CDR2 SYDVKM. Losses at the gene ends were 4 bases for V and 2 bases for J; bases not matched to a gene: 2. The CDR3 DNA sequence: TGTGCCAGCAGTTGGACAGGGGCCAACTATGGCTACACCTTC. It is translated as CASSWTGANYGYTF.